What follows are 30 T cell receptor beta chains derived from one specimen sequenced in a study of blood T cell repertoires in COVID-19. Clones were sequenced by immunoSEQ multiplex PCR, and TCRdb holds only the in-frame ones, with some missing. The data show around 140,000 clones, about 79% seen once. The sequencing input was PBMCs or T cells enriched from blood (not recorded which). The receptors come from a woman aged 50 to 65 who had recovered from COVID-19.

The DNA for the CDR3 is TGTGCCAGCAGGGGACTAAAAACTGAAGCTTTCTTT. This translates into CASRGLKTEAFF. This chain links TRBV6-5 with TRBJ1-1, with D tentatively TRBD1 (5 bases). The CDR3 extends over 12 amino acids. Germline V lookup: CDR1 MNHEY, CDR2 SVGAGI. The V end lost 6 bases, the J end lost 5 bases, and 10 bases lay between the germline ends.

The chain recombines TRBV11-2 with TRBJ1-3; the D is unclear. V was cut by 5 bases and J by 0 bases, with 8 bases left in between. Germline-derived CDR1 and CDR2 are SGHAT and FQNNGV. The CDR3 is made up of 14 amino acids. The CDR3 coding sequence is TGTGCCAGCAGCCCCCTCGGCTCTGGAAACACCATATATTTT. As protein: CASSPLGSGNTIYF. Drawing the rest from reference TRBV11-2 and TRBJ1-3, the complete variable domain is EAGVAQSPRYKIIEKRQSVAFWCNPISGHATLYWYQQILGQGPKLLIQFQNNGVVDDSQLPKDRFSAERLKGVDSTLKIQPAKLEDSAVYLCASSPLGSGNTIYFGEGSWLTVV.

The chain is built from TRBV5-1 and TRBJ2-7; TRBD2 matches 11 bases. V lost 4 bases and J lost 7; bases outside the gene matches: 7. The CDR3 sequence is 14 residues long. Germline CDR1 is SGHRS and CDR2 is YFSETQ. CDR3 loop: CASSAGLAAREQYF. DNA for the CDR3: TGCGCCAGCAGCGCGGGACTAGCGGCCCGGGAGCAGTACTTC.

V gene TRBV28 combines with J gene TRBJ2-2, with D maybe TRBD1 (6 bases). Germline CDR1 is MDHEN and CDR2 is SYDVKM. V was clipped by 5 bases and J by 5 bases, with 15 bases between them. CDR3 length: 15 amino acids. The CDR3, as DNA: TGTGCCAGCAGTCTACAGGGAATACAGACCGGGGAGCTGTTTTTT. This encodes CASSLQGIQTGELFF.

J is TRBJ1-4 and V is TRBV30; TRBD1 agrees at 11 bases. This CDR3 is 16 amino acids long. Germline assignment: CDR1 GTSNPN and CDR2 SVGIG (reference sequence). The V and J ends lost 4 bases and 7 bases, in that order; junction bases with no gene match: 11. In DNA form, the CDR3 reads TGTGCCTGGACCGCGGACAGGGGGCAGAGAAGTGAAAAACTGTTTTTT. Encoded protein: CAWTADRGQRSEKLFF.

V usage is TRBV9 and J usage is TRBJ1-3, with D tentatively TRBD1 (6 bases). The V gene's germline CDR1 is SGDLS and CDR2 YYNGEE. V lost 4 bases and J 0 bases, leaving 11 bases between the germline ends. The CDR3 sequence is 15 residues long. CDR3 residues: CASSPRGGSGNTIYF. As DNA, the CDR3 is TGTGCCAGCAGCCCCCGAGGGGGCTCTGGAAACACCATATATTTT. Variable domain in full (rest from reference TRBV9 and TRBJ1-3): DSGVTQTPKHLITATGQRVTLRCSPRSGDLSVYWYQQSLDQGLQFLIQYYNGEERAKGNILERFSAQQFPDLHSELNLSSLELGDSALYFCASSPRGGSGNTIYFGEGSWLTVV.

The chain couples TRBV28 to TRBJ1-2, with 12 bases matching TRBD1. Germline lookup yields CDR1 MDHEN and CDR2 SYDVKM. This CDR3 is built from 15 residues. The V and J ends lost 5 bases and 7 bases, in that order; junction bases with no gene match: 8. The CDR3 region is CASSRTGQGASGYTF. CDR3 sequence (DNA): TGTGCCAGCAGTAGAACGGGACAGGGGGCCAGTGGCTACACCTTC.

The rearrangement uses TRBV9 and TRBJ1-2; 7 positions match TRBD1. The V and J ends lost 4 bases and 2 bases, in that order; junction bases with no gene match: 8. Looked up from germline, CDR1 is SGDLS and CDR2 is YYNGEE. The CDR3 runs 15 residues. The chain's CDR3 is CASSYTTGSNYGYTF. The CDR3 DNA follows: TGTGCCAGCAGCTATACGACAGGGTCGAACTATGGCTACACCTTC. Variable domain in full (rest from reference TRBV9 and TRBJ1-2): DSGVTQTPKHLITATGQRVTLRCSPRSGDLSVYWYQQSLDQGLQFLIQYYNGEERAKGNILERFSAQQFPDLHSELNLSSLELGDSALYFCASSYTTGSNYGYTFGSGTRLTVV.

This clone was found once. This chain links TRBV7-8 with TRBJ2-4, with 10 bases identical to TRBD1. The CDR3 contains 19 residues. Germline V gene lookup returns CDR1 SGHVS and CDR2 FQNEAQ. V shed 4 bases and J 1 base; nucleotides not matched to a gene: 13. CDR3 DNA: TGTGCCAGCAGCTCGACCAATTTCCGGGACAGGGGCGCCAAAAACATTCAGTACTTC. Translation gives CASSSTNFRDRGAKNIQYF.

The rearrangement links TRBV5-6 to TRBJ1-1, with no clear D. Germline-derived CDR1 and CDR2 are SGHDT and YYEEEE. V was clipped by 2 bases and J by 1 base, with 6 bases between them. The CDR3 runs 13 residues. CDR3 protein: CASSLEWNTEAFF. In DNA form, the CDR3 reads TGTGCCAGCAGCTTAGAGTGGAACACTGAAGCTTTCTTT. Based on the CDR3 plus reference TRBV5-6 and TRBJ1-1, the full variable domain is DAGVTQSPTHLIKTRGQQVTLRCSPKSGHDTVSWYQQALGQGPQFIFQYYEEEERQRGNFPDRFSGHQFPNYSSELNVNALLLGDSALYLCASSLEWNTEAFFGQGTRLTVV.

The J gene is TRBJ1-4, the V gene TRBV7-9, with D perhaps TRBD1 (5 bases). The CDR3 is 14 residues long. V dropped 4 bases and J dropped 8 bases, with 14 bases sitting between them. CDR1 is SEHNR, CDR2 FQNEAQ, per germline (reference sequence). The CDR3 nucleotides are TGTGCCAGCAGCTCGGGACTTCGGAAGGAAAAACTGTTTTTT. As protein: CASSSGLRKEKLFF. The whole variable domain, remainder taken from reference TRBV7-9 and TRBJ1-4, is DTGVSQNPRHKITKRGQNVTFRCDPISEHNRLYWYRQTLGQGPEFLTYFQNEAQLEKSRLLSDRFSAERPKGSFSTLEIQRTEQGDSAMYLCASSSGLRKEKLFFGSGTQLSVL.

The chain combines TRBV6-4 with TRBJ1-2; a possible D gene is TRBD1 (5 bases). The CDR3 is 16 amino acids. Germline V gene data show CDR1 as MRHNA and CDR2 as SNTAGT. Trimming shortened V by 5 bases and J by 5 bases, and 21 bases separated the two germline ends. This chain's CDR3 is CASSSRGETELYGYTF. The DNA of the CDR3 is TGTGCCAGCAGTTCGCGTGGAGAGACAGAGTTGTATGGCTACACCTTC.

V gene TRBV24-1 combines with J gene TRBJ2-3, with 11 bases fitting TRBD2. CDR1 is KGHDR and CDR2 is SFDVKD in the germline V gene. J lost 4 bases, V lost 1 base, and 6 bases had no gene match. The CDR3 has 17 amino acids. The CDR3 is CATSDLVVAGGADTQYF. DNA for the CDR3: TGTGCCACCAGTGATTTAGTGGTAGCGGGAGGGGCAGATACGCAGTATTTT.

This sequence joins TRBV11-3 and TRBJ2-3; 10 bases line up with TRBD2. Germline values: CDR1 SGHNT, CDR2 YENEEA. J was trimmed by 5 bases and V by 5 bases; bases with no gene match: 13. This CDR3 spans 17 amino acids. CDR3 sequence: CASSLGLASPGRDTQYF. CDR3 DNA: TGTGCCAGCAGCCTGGGACTAGCGTCGCCCGGGAGAGATACGCAGTATTTT.

This sequence joins TRBV2 and TRBJ2-2; 8 nucleotides match TRBD2. This CDR3 region has 13 residues. Germline V gene data show CDR1 as SNHLY and CDR2 as FYNNEI. The trim removed 8 bases at V and 6 bases at J, leaving 5 bases unmatched. In DNA form, the CDR3 reads TGTGCCAGCCGGGGGGGTATTGCCGGGGAGCTGTTTTTT. Translation: CASRGGIAGELFF.

The chain couples TRBV19 to TRBJ1-5; possible D gene TRBD1, 6 bases. CDR1 is LNHDA, CDR2 SQIVND, per germline (reference sequence). The CDR3 runs to 14 residues. V was pared by 9 bases and J by 0 bases, with 12 bases between. This CDR3 reads CASRGWGSNQPQHF. CDR3 nucleotide sequence: TGTGCCAGCAGGGGTTGGGGTAGCAATCAGCCCCAGCATTTT.

The rearrangement links TRBV7-9 to TRBJ2-1; 11 bases match TRBD2. J was trimmed by 4 bases and V by 5 bases; bases with no gene match: 4. The germline CDR1 and CDR2 sequences are SEHNR and FQNEAQ (reference sequence). This CDR3 has 15 amino acids. This chain's CDR3 is CASSRTSGGYNEQFF. CDR3 in DNA: TGTGCCAGCAGCCGTACTAGCGGGGGTTACAATGAGCAGTTCTTC.

The chain is built from TRBV19 and TRBJ2-2; a possible D gene is TRBD2 (6 bases). Germline V gene data show CDR1 as LNHDA and CDR2 as SQIVND (reference sequence). The CDR3 length is 14 residues. Between the trimmed V and J ends, which lost 1 base and 5 bases, there was a span of 8 bases. The CDR3 DNA is TGTGCCAGTAGTATAGGGCGGGGTACCGGGGAGCTGTTTTTT. Translation gives CASSIGRGTGELFF. The full variable domain, completed using reference TRBV19 and TRBJ2-2, is DGGITQSPKYLFRKEGQNVTLSCEQNLNHDAMYWYRQDPGQGLRLIYYSQIVNDFQKGDIAEGYSVSREKKESFPLTVTSAQKNPTAFYLCASSIGRGTGELFFGEGSRLTVL.

The count of this clone is one. The chain has TRBV5-6 and TRBJ2-7, with TRBD2 matching over 10 bases. Germline V gene data show CDR1 as SGHDT and CDR2 as YYEEEE. The V gene end was trimmed by 3 bases and the J gene end by 3 bases; junction bases not matched to a gene: 0. The CDR3 totals 13 residues. The CDR3 is CASSWTSGYEQYF. The CDR3 DNA is TGTGCCAGCAGCTGGACTAGCGGCTACGAGCAGTACTTC. The full variable domain, completed using reference TRBV5-6 and TRBJ2-7, is DAGVTQSPTHLIKTRGQQVTLRCSPKSGHDTVSWYQQALGQGPQFIFQYYEEEERQRGNFPDRFSGHQFPNYSSELNVNALLLGDSALYLCASSWTSGYEQYFGPGTRLTVT.

This clone showed up just a few times. The genes are TRBV11-2 and TRBJ2-2; 8 nucleotides match TRBD2. Looked up from germline, CDR1 is SGHAT and CDR2 is FQNNGV. After removal of 5 bases from V and 5 bases from J, the junction contained 7 bases not matched to a gene. The length of the CDR3 is 15 residues. The chain's CDR3 is CASSDGLAGTGELFF. CDR3 DNA sequence: TGTGCCAGCAGCGACGGACTAGCTGGAACCGGGGAGCTGTTTTTT.

This clone was detected only once. The V and J genes are TRBV3-1 (or the pseudogene TRBV3-2) and TRBJ2-2; the D gene is possibly TRBD2 (6 bases). CDR1 and CDR2 (germline): LGHDT, YNNKEL (reference sequence). With 2 bases removed from V and 4 bases from J, the gap between germline ends came to 17 bases. This CDR3 has 17 amino acids. The CDR3, as DNA: TGTGCCAGCAGCCAAAATCCCGGGAGAGGCGGCACCGGGGAGCTGTTTTTT. Protein: CASSQNPGRGGTGELFF.

This clone came up once. The chain has TRBV24-1 and TRBJ2-2; 10 bases line up with TRBD2. Germline lookup yields CDR1 KGHDR and CDR2 SFDVKD. The CDR3 totals 17 residues. V dropped 3 bases and J dropped 0; count of bases not matched to a gene: 3. The CDR3 nucleotides read TGTGCCACCAGTGATGCAACTAGCGGGGCGAACACCGGGGAGCTGTTTTTT. Translating it yields CATSDATSGANTGELFF.

J is TRBJ1-1 and V is TRBV19, with TRBD1 identical over 7 bases. Trimming at V came to 5 bases and at J to 3 bases, leaving 9 bases not matched to a gene. The CDR3 has 15 amino acids. Per germline, CDR1 LNHDA and CDR2 SQIVND (reference sequence). CDR3 bases: TGTGCCAGTAGTCCCTTATACAGGGGACACACTGAAGCTTTCTTT. It yields the protein CASSPLYRGHTEAFF. The full variable domain, its missing parts supplied by reference TRBV19 and TRBJ1-1, is DGGITQSPKYLFRKEGQNVTLSCEQNLNHDAMYWYRQDPGQGLRLIYYSQIVNDFQKGDIAEGYSVSREKKESFPLTVTSAQKNPTAFYLCASSPLYRGHTEAFFGQGTRLTVV.

The rearrangement uses TRBV4-2 and TRBJ1-6, with D perhaps TRBD1 (5 bases). Germline CDR1 reads LGHNA; CDR2 reads YNFKEQ. The CDR3 loop spans 15 amino acids. Trimming cost V 1 base and J 7 bases, with 11 bases left between them. The CDR3 spells CASSQGGVRNSPLHF. In nucleotides, the CDR3 is TGTGCCAGCAGCCAAGGGGGGGTTCGAAATTCACCCCTCCACTTT.

The V and J genes are TRBV30 and TRBJ1-5, with 10 bases aligning to TRBD1. V lost 3 bases to trimming and J lost 7 bases; unmatched junction nucleotides: 9. There are 15 residues in the CDR3. Looked up from germline, CDR1 is GTSNPN and CDR2 is SVGIG (reference sequence). The CDR3 reads CAWRLGTGARQPQHF. CDR3 sequence (DNA): TGTGCCTGGAGGTTAGGGACAGGGGCGAGGCAGCCCCAGCATTTT. Drawing the rest from reference TRBV30 and TRBJ1-5, the complete variable domain is SQTIHQWPATLVQPVGSPLSLECTVEGTSNPNLYWYRQAAGRGLQLLFYSVGIGQISSEVPQNLSASRPQDRQFILSSKKLLLSDSGFYLCAWRLGTGARQPQHFGDGTRLSIL.

The rearrangement links TRBV28 to TRBJ1-4, with 9 bases matching TRBD1. CDR1 is MDHEN, CDR2 SYDVKM, per germline. The CDR3 extends over 15 amino acids. With V trimmed by 6 bases and J by 7 bases, 9 bases remained unmatched. In DNA form, the CDR3 reads TGTGCCAGCAGCTTAGGACAGGGGACTTTTGAAAAACTGTTTTTT. Residues: CASSLGQGTFEKLFF.

The genes are TRBV2 and TRBJ2-2; 10 bases are a match to TRBD2. The V segment lost 10 bases and the J segment 1 base; nucleotides outside the gene matches: 3. Looked up from germline, CDR1 is SNHLY and CDR2 is FYNNEI. The CDR3 is made up of 14 amino acids. In DNA, the CDR3 is TGTGCCATCGGGACTAGCGTGAACACCGGGGAGCTGTTTTTT. Its protein is CAIGTSVNTGELFF.

The gene calls are TRBV2 and TRBJ2-1, with 14 bases aligning to TRBD2. Germline loops: CDR1 SNHLY, CDR2 FYNNEI. The CDR3 is made up of 17 amino acids. Trimming cost V 8 bases and J 2 bases; bases outside gene matches: 8. CDR3 protein: CASRSGTSGRTYNEQFF. In DNA form, the CDR3 reads TGTGCCAGCCGATCCGGGACTAGCGGGAGAACCTACAATGAGCAGTTCTTC.

The rearrangement uses TRBV5-4 and TRBJ1-1; D remains ambiguous. The CDR3 is made up of 13 amino acids. The V end lost 4 bases, the J end lost 7 bases, and 14 bases lay between the germline ends. The germline CDR1 and CDR2 sequences are SGHNT and YYREEE (reference sequence). The CDR3 loop reads CASSPQVRGEAFF. As DNA, the CDR3 is TGTGCCAGCAGCCCTCAGGTTCGGGGTGAAGCTTTCTTT.

The chain is built from TRBV21-1 and TRBJ2-2; TRBD2 is taken as the D call from the table, unchecked against the DNA. TRBV21-1 is labeled a pseudogene. This CDR3 comprises 15 residues. The CDR3 loop is CASSIVRESDGELFF. CDR3 bases: TGTGCCAGCAGCATCGTGCGAGAGAGCGACGGGGAGCTGTTTTTT.